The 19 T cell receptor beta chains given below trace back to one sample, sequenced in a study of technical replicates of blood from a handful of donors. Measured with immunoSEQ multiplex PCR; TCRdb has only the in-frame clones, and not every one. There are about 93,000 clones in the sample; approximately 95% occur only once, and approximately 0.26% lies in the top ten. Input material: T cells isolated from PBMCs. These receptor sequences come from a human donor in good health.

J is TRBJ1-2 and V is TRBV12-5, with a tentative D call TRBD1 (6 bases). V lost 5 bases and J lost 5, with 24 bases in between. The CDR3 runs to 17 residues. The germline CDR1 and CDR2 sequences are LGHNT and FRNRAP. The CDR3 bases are TGTGCTAGTGGTCCCATCCGTCGATGGGGACAATGGTATGGCTACACCTTC. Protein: CASGPIRRWGQWYGYTF.

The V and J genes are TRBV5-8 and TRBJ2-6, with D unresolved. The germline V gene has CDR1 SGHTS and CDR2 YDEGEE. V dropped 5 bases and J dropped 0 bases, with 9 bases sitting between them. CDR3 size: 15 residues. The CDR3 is CASSLMSSGANVLTF. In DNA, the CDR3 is TGTGCCAGCAGTCTTATGAGCTCTGGGGCCAACGTCCTGACTTTC.

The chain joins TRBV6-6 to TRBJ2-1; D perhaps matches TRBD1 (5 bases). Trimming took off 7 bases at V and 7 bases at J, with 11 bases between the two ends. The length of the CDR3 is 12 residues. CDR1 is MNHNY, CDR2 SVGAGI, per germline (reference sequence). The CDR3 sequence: CASNTGSNEQFF. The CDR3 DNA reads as TGTGCCAGCAATACAGGCTCGAATGAGCAGTTCTTC.

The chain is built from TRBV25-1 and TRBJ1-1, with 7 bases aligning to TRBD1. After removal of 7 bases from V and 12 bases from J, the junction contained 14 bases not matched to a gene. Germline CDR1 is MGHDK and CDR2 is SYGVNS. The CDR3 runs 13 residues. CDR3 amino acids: CASTDGTVPGSFF. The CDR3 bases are TGTGCCAGCACCGATGGGACAGTCCCCGGGTCTTTCTTT.

CDR3 nucleotides: TGTGCCAGCAGTGAGGGGCGGGGGGGCGATATCTGGCAAGAGACCCAGTACTTC. It codes for CASSEGRGGDIWQETQYF. This rearrangement joins TRBV2 to TRBJ2-5; 9 nucleotides match TRBD2. The trim removed 3 bases at V and 2 bases at J, leaving 13 bases unmatched. The CDR3 runs to 18 residues. CDR1 is SNHLY, CDR2 FYNNEI, per germline.

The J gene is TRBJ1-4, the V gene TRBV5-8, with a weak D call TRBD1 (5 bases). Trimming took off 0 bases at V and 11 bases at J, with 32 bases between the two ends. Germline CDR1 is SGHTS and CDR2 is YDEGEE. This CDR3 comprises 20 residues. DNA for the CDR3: TGTGCCAGCAGCTTGGCCGTAGGTCGACGCAGGGAGGATTTCCGTGGGAAACTGTTTTTT. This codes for CASSLAVGRRREDFRGKLFF.

The CDR3 nucleotides are TGTGCCAGCAGTGAAGAAGTAAGAGGGATGGACACCGGGGAGCTGTTTTTT. Translated: CASSEEVRGMDTGELFF. The gene calls are TRBV6-1 and TRBJ2-2; D is possibly TRBD2 (5 bases). The CDR3 is 17 residues long. V lost 1 base and J lost 3, with 15 bases in between. Germline V lookup: CDR1 MNHNS, CDR2 SASEGT.

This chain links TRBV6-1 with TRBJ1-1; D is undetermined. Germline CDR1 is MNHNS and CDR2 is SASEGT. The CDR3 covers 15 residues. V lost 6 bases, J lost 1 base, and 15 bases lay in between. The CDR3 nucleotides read TGTGCCAGCAGACCGCTGCGGGAGAAGAACACTGAAGCTTTCTTT. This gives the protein CASRPLREKNTEAFF.

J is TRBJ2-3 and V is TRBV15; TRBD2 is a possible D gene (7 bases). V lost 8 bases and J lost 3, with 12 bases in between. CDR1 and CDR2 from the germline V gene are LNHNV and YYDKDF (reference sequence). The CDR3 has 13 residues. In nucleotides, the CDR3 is TGTGCCACCCGGGCGGGGGCAACAGATACGCAGTATTTT. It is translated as CATRAGATDTQYF.

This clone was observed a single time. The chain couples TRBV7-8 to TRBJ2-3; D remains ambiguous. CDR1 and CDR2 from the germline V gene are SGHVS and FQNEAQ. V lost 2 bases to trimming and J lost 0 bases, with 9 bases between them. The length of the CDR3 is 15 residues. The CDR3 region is CASSLRRVSTDTQYF. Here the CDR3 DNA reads TGTGCCAGCAGCTTAAGACGGGTGAGCACAGATACGCAGTATTTT.

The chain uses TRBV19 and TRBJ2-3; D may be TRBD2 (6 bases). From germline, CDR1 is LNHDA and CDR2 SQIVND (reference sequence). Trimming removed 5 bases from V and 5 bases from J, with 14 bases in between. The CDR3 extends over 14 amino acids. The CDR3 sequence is CASSPGTFRDTQYF. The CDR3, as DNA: TGTGCCAGTAGTCCCGGGACTTTCCGAGATACGCAGTATTTT.

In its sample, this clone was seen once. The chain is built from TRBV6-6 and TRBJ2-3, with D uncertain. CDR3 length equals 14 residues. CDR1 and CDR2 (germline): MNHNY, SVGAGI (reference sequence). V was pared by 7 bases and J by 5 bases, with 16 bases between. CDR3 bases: TGTGCCAGCACCAACCCCCTTTCGGTAGATACGCAGTATTTT. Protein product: CASTNPLSVDTQYF.

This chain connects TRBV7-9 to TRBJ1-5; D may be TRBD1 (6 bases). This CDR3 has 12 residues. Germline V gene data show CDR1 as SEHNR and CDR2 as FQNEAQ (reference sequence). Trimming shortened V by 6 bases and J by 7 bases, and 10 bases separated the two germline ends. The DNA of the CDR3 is TGTGCCAGCAGTCAAGGGGGACAGCCCCAGCATTTT. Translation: CASSQGGQPQHF.

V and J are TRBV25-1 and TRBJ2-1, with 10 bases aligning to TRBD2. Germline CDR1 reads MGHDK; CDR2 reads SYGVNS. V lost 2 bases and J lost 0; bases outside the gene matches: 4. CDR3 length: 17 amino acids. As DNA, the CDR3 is TGTGCCAGCAGTGAAAGCCCTAGCGGGAGCTCCTACAATGAGCAGTTCTTC. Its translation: CASSESPSGSSYNEQFF.

CDR3 sequence reads: CASSLNNNEQFF. The CDR3, as DNA: TGCGCCAGCAGCTTGAATAACAATGAGCAGTTCTTC. The chain links TRBV5-1 to TRBJ2-1; D uncertain. This CDR3 has 12 amino acids. V was trimmed by 1 base and J by 5 bases, leaving 4 bases between them. Germline loops: CDR1 SGHRS, CDR2 YFSETQ.

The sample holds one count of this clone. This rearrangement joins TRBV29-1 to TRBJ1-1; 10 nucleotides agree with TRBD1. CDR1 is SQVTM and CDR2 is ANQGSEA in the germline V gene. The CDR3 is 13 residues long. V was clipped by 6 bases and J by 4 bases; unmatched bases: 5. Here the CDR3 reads CSVDRTGGTEAFF. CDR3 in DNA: TGCAGCGTGGACCGGACAGGGGGCACTGAAGCTTTCTTT.

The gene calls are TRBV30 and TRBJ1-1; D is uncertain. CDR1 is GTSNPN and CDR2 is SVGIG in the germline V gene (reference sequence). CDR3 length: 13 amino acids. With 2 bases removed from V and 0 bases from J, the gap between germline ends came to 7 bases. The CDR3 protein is CAWSTALNTEAFF. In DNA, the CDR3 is TGTGCCTGGAGTACAGCATTGAACACTGAAGCTTTCTTT.

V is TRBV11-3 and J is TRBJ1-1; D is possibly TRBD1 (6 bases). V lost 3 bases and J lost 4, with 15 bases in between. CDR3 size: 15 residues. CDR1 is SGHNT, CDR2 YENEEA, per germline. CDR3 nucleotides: TGTGCCAGCAGCTTGGGGGCGGGGGGCGTCACTGAAGCTTTCTTT. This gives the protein CASSLGAGGVTEAFF.

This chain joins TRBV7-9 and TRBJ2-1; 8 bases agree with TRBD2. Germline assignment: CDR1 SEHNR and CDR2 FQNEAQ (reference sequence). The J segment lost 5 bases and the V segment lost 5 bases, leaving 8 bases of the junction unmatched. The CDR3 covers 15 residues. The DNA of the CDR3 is TGTGCCAGCAGCAAAGGACTAGCTGACCACAATGAGCAGTTCTTC. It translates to CASSKGLADHNEQFF.